The 30 T cell receptor beta chains below all came from one sample that was sequenced in a study of shared clonotypes between healthy human individuals. Only in-frame clones appear in the TCRdb table, and some are missing; sequencing was by immunoSEQ multiplex PCR. Of approximately 440,000 clones listed, roughly three quarters were seen once; the top ten hold more than 10%. Sequencing was done on a sample of PBMCs. These receptor sequences come from a woman aged 40-49 years in good health. Some clones in this sample may be carry-over from other donors' samples.

V and J are TRBV18 and TRBJ1-1; D ambiguous. The CDR3 has 13 residues. The germline V gene has CDR1 KGHSH and CDR2 LQKENI. V gave up 6 bases and J gave up 7 bases, with 15 bases separating them. The CDR3 DNA reads TGTGCCAGCTCCCCCGACATTCAGTTTGAAGCTTTCTTT. Residues: CASSPDIQFEAFF.

The chain carries TRBV6-1 and TRBJ1-5; weak D call: TRBD1 (6 bases). Between the trimmed V and J ends, which lost 7 bases and 5 bases, there was a span of 12 bases. Germline V gene data show CDR1 as MNHNS and CDR2 as SASEGT. CDR3 size: 13 residues. The chain's CDR3 is CASKTGLDQPQHF. The CDR3 DNA sequence: TGTGCCAGCAAAACAGGGTTGGATCAGCCCCAGCATTTT.

The genes are TRBV6-1 and TRBJ1-1, with D unresolved. V shed 7 bases and J shed 0 bases, with 9 bases lying between them. The CDR3 extends over 13 amino acids. The germline gives CDR1 MNHNS, CDR2 SASEGT. CDR3 DNA sequence: TGTGCCAGCACTTACAGCATGAACACTGAAGCTTTCTTT. This translates into CASTYSMNTEAFF.

CDR3 loop: CASSLPGQDEETQYF. CDR3 in DNA: TGTGCCAGCAGTTTACCTGGACAGGACGAGGAGACCCAGTACTTC. The chain carries TRBV28 and TRBJ2-5; 7 nucleotides align to TRBD1. The CDR3 sequence is 15 residues long. The trim removed 2 bases at V and 5 bases at J, leaving 8 bases unmatched. Germline values: CDR1 MDHEN, CDR2 SYDVKM.

Here the CDR3 DNA reads TGTGCCAGCAGCGTAGGGTCCCCCTCCTACAATGAGCAGTTCTTC. Encoded protein: CASSVGSPSYNEQFF. The V and J genes are TRBV9 and TRBJ2-1; D is unresolved. The CDR3 consists of 15 residues. The ends were cut back, 0 bases at V and 0 bases at J, with 7 bases in the middle. In germline, CDR1 is SGDLS, CDR2 YYNGEE.

Details on this clone: This likely came from a read error, as a far larger clone is one base away. This sample also contains other DNA sequences that code for the same CDR3. The J gene is TRBJ1-2, the V gene TRBV27, with 7 bases that match TRBD1. Trimming at V came to 4 bases and at J to 7 bases, leaving 6 bases not matched to a gene. The CDR3 runs to 13 residues. Germline V gene sequence: CDR1 MNHEY, CDR2 SMNVEV (reference sequence). Written as DNA, the CDR3 is TGTGCCAGCAGTTCCTACAGGGGACTTGGCTACACCTTC. Amino acids: CASSSYRGLGYTF.

The chain recombines TRBV27 with TRBJ2-2, with 9 bases aligning to TRBD2. The germline V gene has CDR1 MNHEY and CDR2 SMNVEV (reference sequence). V shed 5 bases and J 3 bases; nucleotides not matched to a gene: 7. The CDR3 is made up of 16 amino acids. As DNA, the CDR3 is TGTGCCAGCAGTCCCCGTGCGGGAGGGTACACCGGGGAGCTGTTTTTT. It codes for CASSPRAGGYTGELFF.

This sequence joins TRBV18 and TRBJ1-1; possible D gene TRBD1, 5 bases. CDR3 size: 15 residues. Germline V CDR1 and CDR2: KGHSH, LQKENI. Trimming shortened V by 0 bases and J by 4 bases, and 12 bases separated the two germline ends. CDR3 sequence (DNA): TGTGCCAGCTCACCACCGCGGGGGTCGAGCACTGAAGCTTTCTTT. Its protein is CASSPPRGSSTEAFF.

About this clone: One end of the junction varies from germline; a read error may be responsible. The chain uses TRBV6-4 and TRBJ2-1; TRBD2 matches 9 bases. Germline-derived CDR1 and CDR2 are MRHNA and SNTAGT. The CDR3 covers 15 residues. This CDR3 is CAGSDVSGSSNEQFF. The CDR3 DNA follows: TGTGCCGGCAGTGACGTTAGCGGGAGCTCCAATGAGCAGTTCTTC.

V gene TRBV28 combines with J gene TRBJ1-1; no firm D call. Trimming shortened V by 3 bases and J by 0 bases, and 26 bases separated the two germline ends. CDR3 length: 20 amino acids. Germline assignment: CDR1 MDHEN and CDR2 SYDVKM. The chain's CDR3 is CASSFLRRRSQQLMNTEAFF. The CDR3 nucleotides are TGTGCCAGCAGTTTTTTACGCAGGCGGTCACAGCAACTAATGAACACTGAAGCTTTCTTT.

V is TRBV29-1 and J is TRBJ1-1; the D is unclear. V lost 4 bases to trimming and J lost 3 bases, with 6 bases between them. The germline gives CDR1 SQVTM, CDR2 ANQGSEA. The CDR3 length is 11 residues. CDR3 sequence (DNA): TGCAGCGTTGTGGAGTACACTGAAGCTTTCTTT. Its translation: CSVVEYTEAFF. Combining the CDR3 with reference TRBV29-1 and TRBJ1-1 gives the whole variable domain SAVISQKPSRDICQRGTSLTIQCQVDSQVTMMFWYRQQPGQSLTLIATANQGSEATYESGFVIDKFPISRPNLTFSTLTVSNMSPEDSSIYLCSVVEYTEAFFGQGTRLTVV.

The chain is built from TRBV11-2 and TRBJ2-3, with unresolved D. Germline values: CDR1 SGHAT, CDR2 FQNNGV. The CDR3 totals 14 residues. Trimming removed 2 bases from V and 5 bases from J, with 11 bases in between. The CDR3 nucleotides are TGTGCCAGCAGCTTATCTAGATCGCAAGATACGCAGTATTTT. It specifies CASSLSRSQDTQYF.

The CDR3 here is CASSFYEGRGADTQYF. CDR3 DNA: TGTGCCAGCAGTTTCTATGAGGGGCGAGGTGCAGATACGCAGTATTTT. This sequence joins TRBV28 and TRBJ2-3, with D perhaps TRBD1 or TRBD2 (5 bases each). V was cut by 3 bases and J by 4 bases, with 17 bases left in between. Germline-derived CDR1 and CDR2 are MDHEN and SYDVKM. The CDR3 is made up of 16 amino acids.

This chain connects TRBV19 to TRBJ2-7; TRBD1 agrees at 8 bases. The length of the CDR3 is 14 residues. CDR1 and CDR2 (germline): LNHDA, SQIVND (reference sequence). Trimming took 4 bases from V and 2 from J; bases not matched to a gene: 4. The CDR3 reads CASSSGQGAYEQYF. Here the CDR3 DNA reads TGTGCCAGTAGTAGCGGACAGGGAGCCTACGAGCAGTACTTC. Filled out from reference TRBV19 and TRBJ2-7, the complete variable domain reads DGGITQSPKYLFRKEGQNVTLSCEQNLNHDAMYWYRQDPGQGLRLIYYSQIVNDFQKGDIAEGYSVSREKKESFPLTVTSAQKNPTAFYLCASSSGQGAYEQYFGPGTRLTVT.

With respect to this clone: A far bigger clonotype differs at one base, so this is likely a read error. The chain links TRBV30 to TRBJ2-1; 13 nucleotides match TRBD2. Germline CDR1 and CDR2: GTSNPN and SVGIG (reference sequence). V trimming: 3 bases; J trimming: 12 bases; junction bases outside the gene matches: 11. The CDR3 contains 15 residues. CDR3 region: CAWSGLAGVDSGQFF. CDR3 DNA sequence: TGTGCCTGGAGCGGACTAGCGGGAGTGGATAGTGGGCAGTTCTTC.

V gene TRBV4-1 combines with J gene TRBJ2-7, with D perhaps matching TRBD1 (5 bases). Trimming shortened V by 6 bases and J by 0 bases, and 9 bases separated the two germline ends. Germline V gene sequence: CDR1 MGHRA, CDR2 YSYEKL. This CDR3 comprises 13 residues. CDR3 region: CASSQTASYEQYF. The CDR3 DNA is TGCGCCAGCAGTCAGACAGCCTCCTACGAGCAGTACTTC.

This clone was recorded only once. In DNA form, the CDR3 reads TGTGCCAGCAGCCCAACCGGGCCGCAAGAGACCCAGTACTTC. This gives the protein CASSPTGPQETQYF. The chain is built from TRBV4-2 and TRBJ2-5; no clear D. The CDR3 covers 14 residues. Deletions cut 4 bases from V and 2 bases from J, with 11 bases between. CDR1 is LGHNA and CDR2 is YNFKEQ in the germline V gene.

This clone was observed a handful of times. The chain combines TRBV7-9 with TRBJ1-2, with 12 bases lining up with TRBD1. CDR3 length: 17 residues. Looked up from germline, CDR1 is SEHNR and CDR2 is FQNEAQ (reference sequence). The V gene end was trimmed by 3 bases and the J gene end by 2 bases; junction bases not matched to a gene: 7. The CDR3 DNA follows: TGTGCCAGCAGCTTTGGGACAGGGGGCTACGAGAACTATGGCTACACCTTC. It translates to CASSFGTGGYENYGYTF.

About this clone itself: This may stem from a read error, because a much larger clone lies one nucleotide away. Other DNA sequences in this specimen translate into the identical CDR3. The chain couples TRBV7-9 to TRBJ2-3, with 10 bases aligning to TRBD2. CDR3 length: 16 amino acids. The germline V gene encodes CDR1 SEHNR and CDR2 FQNEAQ (reference sequence). CDR3 bases: TGCGCCAGCAGCCCCGGACTAGCGGATTTCACAGATACGCAGTATTTT. Translating it yields CASSPGLADFTDTQYF.

The chain links TRBV11-2 to TRBJ2-1; possible D gene TRBD1, 6 bases. Per the germline V gene, CDR1 is SGHAT and CDR2 is FQNNGV. Trimming removed 4 bases at V and 5 bases at J, with 24 bases between. This CDR3 comprises 18 residues. CDR3 coding DNA: TGTGCCAGCAGCTCGATCTCCCACCGGGACACAGGAAACAATGAGCAGTTCTTC. Translating it yields CASSSISHRDTGNNEQFF.

On this clone: One base separates it from a far larger clone, so it is likely a read error. In nucleotides, the CDR3 is TGTGCCAGCAACCAAGGGGCGGGAGCGGGCACCGGGGAGCTGTTTTTT. This encodes CASNQGAGAGTGELFF. The V call is TRBV6-4, the J call TRBJ2-2, with TRBD2 matching 7 bases. The V segment lost 7 bases and the J segment 4 bases; nucleotides outside the gene matches: 12. Germline-derived CDR1 and CDR2 are MRHNA and SNTAGT. The CDR3 runs to 16 residues.

This clone was seen a handful of times. CDR3 amino acids: CASSSRSDFHYEQYF. The CDR3 DNA sequence: TGTGCCAGCAGTTCCCGTTCGGACTTCCACTACGAGCAGTACTTC. The chain couples TRBV6-5 to TRBJ2-5; D possibly corresponds to TRBD2 (5 bases). TRBJ2-7 matches the DNA end more closely, so the J call is doubtful. The CDR3 runs to 15 residues. In germline, CDR1 is MNHEY, CDR2 SVGAGI.

The CDR3 sequence is CASSRQFDRGLNQPQHF. CDR3 DNA: TGTGCCAGCAGCCGGCAATTCGACAGGGGCCTCAATCAGCCCCAGCATTTT. V is TRBV27 and J is TRBJ1-5, with 8 bases identical to TRBD1. Germline V gene lookup returns CDR1 MNHEY and CDR2 SMNVEV (reference sequence). There are 17 residues in the CDR3. Trimming cost V 6 bases and J 3 bases; bases outside gene matches: 13.

This clone was found many times. The chain joins TRBV27 to TRBJ2-5; tentatively, D is TRBD1 (6 bases). The CDR3 totals 18 residues. With 5 bases removed from V and 4 bases from J, the gap between germline ends came to 26 bases. Germline V gene sequence: CDR1 MNHEY, CDR2 SMNVEV (reference sequence). In DNA, the CDR3 is TGTGCCAGCAGTCGAACTAAGACTCCAGGGACACCGGGAGAGACCCAGTACTTC. This sequence encodes CASSRTKTPGTPGETQYF.

As for this clone: A much larger clone is a single base away; this may be a read error. This CDR3 is also generated by other DNA sequences in the sample. The chain couples TRBV29-1 to TRBJ2-7, with D tentatively TRBD1 (7 bases). Germline-derived CDR1 and CDR2 are SQVTM and ANQGSEA. The CDR3 contains 14 residues. Between the trimmed V and J ends, which lost 5 bases and 4 bases, there was a span of 18 bases. CDR3 bases: TGCAGCGTTCTCCCGGGGCAGGGGGGATACGAGCAGTACTTC. Translating gives CSVLPGQGGYEQYF.

This clone was seen repeatedly, ten times or more. V is TRBV7-3 and J is TRBJ1-1; D might be TRBD1 (6 bases). In germline, CDR1 is SGHTA, CDR2 FQGTGA. Trimming stripped 5 bases from V and 2 bases from J, with 12 bases between. The CDR3 runs to 14 residues. CDR3 bases: TGTGCCAGCAGCCCAACCAGGGGAAACACTGAAGCTTTCTTT. This translates into CASSPTRGNTEAFF.

This rearrangement joins TRBV6-5 to TRBJ2-7; tentatively, D is TRBD1 (6 bases). The V end was cut by 6 bases, the J end by 5 bases, with 14 bases between. The V gene's germline CDR1 is MNHEY and CDR2 SVGAGI. CDR3 length: 13 residues. The CDR3 DNA is TGTGCCAGCAGCACCAGGGGACGGGACGAGCAGTACTTC. Encoded protein: CASSTRGRDEQYF.

This sequence joins TRBV30 and TRBJ1-3; D remains ambiguous. In germline, CDR1 is GTSNPN, CDR2 SVGIG (reference sequence). V lost 4 bases and J lost 0, with 10 bases in between. The CDR3 is made up of 14 amino acids. CDR3 DNA: TGTGCCTGGACGACGTTAAACTCTGGAAACACCATATATTTT. Amino acids: CAWTTLNSGNTIYF.

The V gene is TRBV5-6, the J gene TRBJ1-2; the match to TRBD1 covers 7 bases. V trimming: 4 bases; J trimming: 0 bases; junction bases outside the gene matches: 12. The CDR3 loop spans 17 amino acids. Germline CDR1 is SGHDT and CDR2 is YYEEEE. Here the CDR3 reads CASSLLTGAGTNYGYTF. The DNA of the CDR3 is TGTGCCAGCAGCCTATTAACAGGGGCGGGTACTAACTATGGCTACACCTTC.

This clone was seen more than once but under ten times. The chain couples TRBV4-2 to TRBJ2-3; 8 nucleotides align to TRBD2. Germline-derived CDR1 and CDR2 are LGHNA and YNFKEQ. Germline trimming cut 4 bases from V and 3 bases from J; bases unmatched to any gene: 9. The CDR3 is 16 amino acids. The DNA of the CDR3 is TGTGCCAGCAGCCTGCGGGGGGACTATAGAACAGATACGCAGTATTTT. Translating gives CASSLRGDYRTDTQYF.